These 10 T cell receptor beta chains were sequenced from one sample in a study of blood T cell repertoires in COVID-19. The table came from immunoSEQ multiplex PCR; TCRdb's copy has only in-frame clones and leaves some out. The sample includes about 170,000 clones, more than 75% of them seen just once. The sequenced sample consisted of peripheral blood. Receptor source: a man between 18 and 35 years old with active or convalescent COVID-19.

This chain links TRBV2 with TRBJ1-5; TRBD1 aligns across 8 bases. The V segment lost 5 bases and the J segment 4 bases; nucleotides outside the gene matches: 4. The V gene's germline CDR1 is SNHLY and CDR2 FYNNEI. The CDR3 has 14 residues. The CDR3 nucleotides are TGTGCCAGCAGTAATGGACAGGGTAATCAGCCCCAGCATTTT. This translates into CASSNGQGNQPQHF.

The V gene is TRBV28, the J gene TRBJ1-1; weak D call: TRBD1 (5 bases). V lost 6 bases, J lost 4 bases, and 12 bases lay in between. This CDR3 region has 13 residues. Germline CDR1 and CDR2: MDHEN and SYDVKM. This CDR3 is CASRPSGGTEAFF. The CDR3, as DNA: TGTGCCAGCAGACCCAGCGGGGGCACTGAAGCTTTCTTT.

The chain uses TRBV7-9 and TRBJ2-7, with 7 bases matching TRBD2. Germline values: CDR1 SEHNR, CDR2 FQNEAQ (reference sequence). Trimming cost V 3 bases and J 7 bases; bases outside gene matches: 0. The CDR3 spans 11 residues. In DNA form, the CDR3 reads TGTGCCAGCAGCTTCGGGGGGGAGCAGTACTTC. This codes for CASSFGGEQYF.

Concerning this clone itself: With a much larger clone just one base away, this may be a read error. Other DNA sequences within the sample encode an identical CDR3. The chain combines TRBV11-3 with TRBJ2-7; D unclear. The CDR3 runs 12 residues. Trimming pared 2 bases from V and 2 bases from J, leaving 4 bases between. Germline lookup yields CDR1 SGHNT and CDR2 YENEEA. CDR3 sequence reads: CASSLSTYEQYF. CDR3 DNA: TGTGCCAGCAGCTTATCCACCTACGAGCAGTACTTC.

The chain combines TRBV5-1 with TRBJ2-1; maybe TRBD2 (5 bases). Germline V gives CDR1 SGHRS, CDR2 YFSETQ. The V and J ends lost 0 bases and 5 bases respectively, with 12 bases between them. The length of the CDR3 is 15 residues. The DNA of the CDR3 is TGCGCCAGCAGCTTGGTGTTGTCGGGGAACAATGAGCAGTTCTTC. Translated: CASSLVLSGNNEQFF.

The chain recombines TRBV18 with TRBJ1-1, with 9 bases lining up with TRBD1. Germline-derived CDR1 and CDR2 are KGHSH and LQKENI. The CDR3 is 14 amino acids. J was trimmed by 4 bases and V by 2 bases; bases with no gene match: 2. The CDR3 loop reads CASSPGTGTTEAFF. DNA for the CDR3: TGTGCCAGCTCACCAGGGACAGGGACCACTGAAGCTTTCTTT.

V is TRBV2 and J is TRBJ1-6, with TRBD1 as a possible D gene (6 bases). This CDR3 is built from 16 residues. V lost 7 bases and J 0 bases, leaving 13 bases between the germline ends. In germline, CDR1 is SNHLY, CDR2 FYNNEI. CDR3 DNA sequence: TGTGCCAGCAAGGGGGGGGGAAGCTCCTATAATTCACCCCTCCACTTT. Residues: CASKGGGSSYNSPLHF.

The genes are TRBV30 and TRBJ1-4; no reliable D call. Germline values: CDR1 GTSNPN, CDR2 SVGIG (reference sequence). Trimming cost V 4 bases and J 8 bases, with 14 bases left between them. CDR3 length: 13 residues. The CDR3: CAWTTTGREKLFF. In nucleotides, the CDR3 is TGTGCCTGGACCACCACCGGCAGGGAAAAACTGTTTTTT.

This chain connects TRBV5-4 to TRBJ2-3; a possible D gene is TRBD1 (6 bases). This CDR3 region has 14 residues. Trimming took 0 bases from V and 4 from J, leaving 9 bases between them. Germline loops: CDR1 SGHNT, CDR2 YYREEE (reference sequence). CDR3 amino acids: CASSLDRVSDTQYF. The DNA of the CDR3 is TGTGCCAGCAGCTTGGACAGGGTTTCAGATACGCAGTATTTT.

This rearrangement joins TRBV2 to TRBJ1-1; D unclear. Germline V CDR1 and CDR2: SNHLY, FYNNEI. V lost 0 bases, J lost 7 bases, and 12 bases lay in between. The CDR3 length is 14 residues. CDR3 bases: TGTGCCAGCAGTGAAGCAGTCAGGCCTATTGAAGCTTTCTTT. Residues: CASSEAVRPIEAFF.